A selection of T cell receptor beta chains follows, all from one sample in a study of T cells in localized non-small cell lung cancer. The table came from immunoSEQ multiplex PCR; TCRdb's copy has only in-frame clones and leaves some out. The sample includes nearly 15,000 clones, about 85% of them seen just once. This specimen was peripheral blood, taken before any cancer treatment. The receptors originated from a woman aged 40 to 75 with stage I lung adenocarcinoma. Each CDR3 is given with its conserved first and last residue. A D gene is named only where the DNA matches it firmly. Part of the rows lack a size; the others show once, few, many or a class for expanded clones.

clone size: -
J gene: TRBJ2-1
V gene: TRBV6-1
D gene: TRBD2
CDR3 protein: CASSKGLAGGRSYNEQFF
CDR3 DNA: TGTGCCAGCAGTAAAGGACTAGCGGGGGGACGCTCCTACAATGAGCAGTTCTTC

clone size: -
J gene: TRBJ1-1
V gene: TRBV4-1
D gene: -
CDR3 protein: CASSQDLRQGGTEAFF
CDR3 DNA: TGCGCCAGCAGCCAAGATCTGCGGCAGGGAGGGACTGAAGCTTTCTTT

clone size: -
J gene: TRBJ2-7
V gene: TRBV11-2
D gene: -
CDR3 protein: CASSLGPLEQYF
CDR3 DNA: TGTGCCAGCAGCTTAGGACCTTTAGAGCAGTACTTC

clone size: -
J gene: TRBJ2-2
V gene: TRBV7-8
D gene: -
CDR3 protein: CASSLVRASNTGELFF
CDR3 DNA: TGTGCCAGCAGCTTAGTGAGGGCCTCGAACACCGGGGAGCTGTTTTTT

clone size: -
J gene: TRBJ2-1
V gene: TRBV9
D gene: -
CDR3 protein: CASSPSSYNEQFF
CDR3 DNA: TGTGCCAGCAGCCCTAGCTCCTACAATGAGCAGTTCTTC

clone size: once
J gene: TRBJ2-3
V gene: TRBV7-9
D gene: -
CDR3 protein: CASSLVMAGPRDTQYF
CDR3 DNA: TGTGCCAGCAGCTTAGTGATGGCAGGGCCAAGAGATACGCAGTATTTT

clone size: -
J gene: TRBJ1-3
V gene: TRBV7-2
D gene: -
CDR3 protein: CASSLVQGPGNTIYF
CDR3 DNA: TGTGCCAGCAGCTTAGTACAGGGCCCTGGAAACACCATATATTTT

clone size: -
J gene: TRBJ2-1
V gene: TRBV7-3
D gene: -
CDR3 protein: CASSPSGTNEQFF
CDR3 DNA: TGTGCCAGCAGCCCCAGCGGCACCAATGAGCAGTTCTTC

clone size: few
J gene: TRBJ1-1
V gene: TRBV7-2
D gene: -
CDR3 protein: CASTKKVTANTEAFF
CDR3 DNA: TGTGCCAGCACCAAGAAGGTAACGGCGAACACTGAAGCTTTCTTT

clone size: -
J gene: TRBJ1-1
V gene: TRBV10-3
D gene: -
CDR3 protein: CAISGMTNTEAFF
CDR3 DNA: TGTGCCATCAGTGGTATGACGAACACTGAAGCTTTCTTT

clone size: -
J gene: TRBJ1-1
V gene: TRBV6-5
D gene: TRBD1
CDR3 protein: CASSVGQVNTEAFF
CDR3 DNA: TGTGCCAGCAGTGTCGGACAGGTCAACACTGAAGCTTTCTTT

clone size: -
J gene: TRBJ2-1
V gene: TRBV9
D gene: -
CDR3 protein: CASSPLLPEQFF
CDR3 DNA: TGTGCCAGCAGCCCGCTATTGCCCGAGCAGTTCTTC

clone size: once
J gene: TRBJ1-2
V gene: TRBV7-8
D gene: TRBD1
CDR3 protein: CASSSGQGGSYGYTF
CDR3 DNA: TGTGCCAGCAGCTCAGGACAGGGTGGTAGCTATGGCTACACCTTC

clone size: -
J gene: TRBJ2-5
V gene: TRBV4-2
D gene: -
CDR3 protein: CASSQAPDSQETQYF
CDR3 DNA: TGTGCCAGCAGCCAAGCGCCCGACTCCCAAGAGACCCAGTACTTC

clone size: once
J gene: TRBJ2-5
V gene: TRBV6-4
D gene: TRBD2
CDR3 protein: CASSAGLEGGETQYF
CDR3 DNA: TGTGCCAGCAGTGCCGGACTAGAGGGTGGTGAGACCCAGTACTTC

clone size: -
J gene: TRBJ1-2
V gene: TRBV5-8
D gene: -
CDR3 protein: CASSALGLGRSSFYGYTF
CDR3 DNA: TGTGCCAGCAGCGCACTTGGTTTGGGTCGAAGCTCCTTCTATGGCTACACCTTC

clone size: -
J gene: TRBJ1-5
V gene: TRBV6-1
D gene: -
CDR3 protein: CASSLQGMGQPQHF
CDR3 DNA: TGTGCCAGCAGTTTGCAGGGAATGGGACAGCCCCAGCATTTT

clone size: -
J gene: TRBJ2-1
V gene: TRBV5-1
D gene: TRBD1
CDR3 protein: CASSSGTGPYNEQFF
CDR3 DNA: TGCGCCAGCAGCTCCGGGACAGGGCCCTACAATGAGCAGTTCTTC

clone size: -
J gene: TRBJ2-6
V gene: TRBV28
D gene: -
CDR3 protein: CASSPTGANVLTF
CDR3 DNA: TGTGCCAGCTCACCAACTGGGGCCAACGTCCTGACTTTC

clone size: -
J gene: TRBJ1-1
V gene: TRBV29-1
D gene: -
CDR3 protein: CSSAVMNTEAFF
CDR3 DNA: TGCAGCTCCGCAGTCATGAACACTGAAGCTTTCTTT

clone size: -
J gene: TRBJ1-2
V gene: TRBV2
D gene: TRBD1
CDR3 protein: CASRVQGGNYGYTF
CDR3 DNA: TGTGCCAGCCGTGTGCAGGGGGGGAACTATGGCTACACCTTC

clone size: -
J gene: TRBJ2-1
V gene: TRBV4-3
D gene: TRBD2
CDR3 protein: CASSHLLAGGQNEQFF
CDR3 DNA: TGCGCCAGCAGCCACCTACTAGCGGGGGGGCAAAATGAGCAGTTCTTC

clone size: -
J gene: TRBJ2-2
V gene: TRBV9
D gene: TRBD2
CDR3 protein: CASSVEGSGGVGELFF
CDR3 DNA: TGTGCCAGCAGCGTAGAGGGTAGCGGGGGAGTCGGGGAGCTGTTTTTT

clone size: -
J gene: TRBJ1-6
V gene: TRBV7-8
D gene: -
CDR3 protein: CASSSIQGSLSPLHF
CDR3 DNA: TGTGCCAGCAGCTCAATCCAGGGGAGCCTCTCACCCCTCCACTTT

clone size: -
J gene: TRBJ1-4
V gene: TRBV7-9
D gene: -
CDR3 protein: CASSPRGAGEKLFF
CDR3 DNA: TGTGCCAGCAGCCCCCGGGGAGCCGGTGAAAAACTGTTTTTT

clone size: -
J gene: TRBJ2-1
V gene: TRBV5-1
D gene: -
CDR3 protein: CASSLLGGPYNEQFF
CDR3 DNA: TGCGCCAGCAGCCTGCTCGGGGGCCCCTACAATGAGCAGTTCTTC

clone size: -
J gene: TRBJ1-2
V gene: TRBV5-8
D gene: -
CDR3 protein: CASSYSGFTTDGYTF
CDR3 DNA: TGTGCCAGCAGCTACTCGGGCTTTACTACCGACGGCTACACCTTC

clone size: -
J gene: TRBJ1-1
V gene: TRBV7-9
D gene: -
CDR3 protein: CASSGGSGIRNTEAFF
CDR3 DNA: TGTGCCAGCAGCGGTGGGAGCGGCATTCGGAACACTGAAGCTTTCTTT

clone size: -
J gene: TRBJ1-1
V gene: TRBV20-1
D gene: -
CDR3 protein: CSARPNTEAFF
CDR3 DNA: TGCAGTGCGAGACCTAACACTGAAGCTTTCTTT

clone size: -
J gene: TRBJ1-2
V gene: TRBV6-5
D gene: -
CDR3 protein: CATQRSPADGYTF
CDR3 DNA: TGTGCCACCCAACGCTCTCCGGCGGATGGCTACACCTTC

clone size: few
J gene: TRBJ1-5
V gene: TRBV18
D gene: -
CDR3 protein: CASSPVPGSNQPQHF
CDR3 DNA: TGTGCCAGCTCACCCGTTCCGGGCAGCAATCAGCCCCAGCATTTT

clone size: -
J gene: TRBJ1-3
V gene: TRBV5-4
D gene: TRBD1
CDR3 protein: CASSDGTGSGNTIYF
CDR3 DNA: TGTGCCAGCAGCGACGGGACAGGGTCTGGAAACACCATATATTTT

clone size: once
J gene: TRBJ2-6
V gene: TRBV5-1
D gene: -
CDR3 protein: CASNEGFSGANVLTF
CDR3 DNA: TGCGCCAGCAACGAGGGATTCTCTGGGGCCAACGTCCTGACTTTC

clone size: -
J gene: TRBJ2-7
V gene: TRBV2
D gene: -
CDR3 protein: CASSGGIYEQYF
CDR3 DNA: TGTGCCAGCAGTGGGGGTATTTACGAGCAGTACTTC

clone size: -
J gene: TRBJ2-7
V gene: TRBV19
D gene: -
CDR3 protein: CASSATGRDEQYF
CDR3 DNA: TGTGCCAGTAGTGCAACAGGGCGGGACGAGCAGTACTTC

clone size: -
J gene: TRBJ1-1
V gene: TRBV18
D gene: -
CDR3 protein: CASSPPETGGGAFF
CDR3 DNA: TGTGCCAGCTCACCACCGGAGACTGGGGGGGGAGCTTTCTTT

clone size: -
J gene: TRBJ1-2
V gene: TRBV4-1
D gene: -
CDR3 protein: CASSQTQTEGYGYTF
CDR3 DNA: TGCGCCAGCAGCCAGACGCAGACAGAGGGTTATGGCTACACCTTC

clone size: -
J gene: TRBJ2-7
V gene: TRBV18
D gene: TRBD1
CDR3 protein: CASSPPGTDYEQYF
CDR3 DNA: TGTGCCAGCTCACCACCCGGGACAGACTACGAGCAGTACTTC

clone size: -
J gene: TRBJ2-7
V gene: TRBV7-2
D gene: -
CDR3 protein: CASSFHPGRTDSPYEQYF
CDR3 DNA: TGTGCCAGCAGCTTCCATCCCGGACGGACAGATAGCCCCTACGAGCAGTACTTC

clone size: -
J gene: TRBJ2-5
V gene: TRBV27
D gene: -
CDR3 protein: CASSSITGRETQYF
CDR3 DNA: TGTGCCAGCAGTTCGATTACAGGGAGGGAGACCCAGTACTTC

clone size: -
J gene: TRBJ2-3
V gene: TRBV28
D gene: -
CDR3 protein: CASSSLATGRGADTQYF
CDR3 DNA: TGTGCCAGCAGTTCGCTGGCCACAGGGCGAGGAGCAGATACGCAGTATTTT

clone size: -
J gene: TRBJ2-3
V gene: TRBV5-8
D gene: -
CDR3 protein: CASSLWGHGRIDTQYF
CDR3 DNA: TGTGCCAGCAGCTTGTGGGGGCATGGACGGATAGATACGCAGTATTTT

clone size: -
J gene: TRBJ1-4
V gene: TRBV5-1
D gene: TRBD1
CDR3 protein: CASRGQNEKLFF
CDR3 DNA: TGCGCCAGCAGGGGACAGAATGAAAAACTGTTTTTT

clone size: -
J gene: TRBJ1-5
V gene: TRBV30
D gene: -
CDR3 protein: CAWSVGGQPQHF
CDR3 DNA: TGTGCCTGGAGTGTTGGGGGGCAGCCCCAGCATTTT

clone size: -
J gene: TRBJ2-2
V gene: TRBV7-7
D gene: TRBD1
CDR3 protein: CASRPPGQGTGELFF
CDR3 DNA: TGTGCTAGCAGGCCACCGGGACAGGGGACCGGGGAGCTGTTTTTT

clone size: -
J gene: TRBJ1-1
V gene: TRBV29-1
D gene: TRBD1
CDR3 protein: CSGTGRGTEAFF
CDR3 DNA: TGCAGCGGGACAGGGAGGGGCACTGAAGCTTTCTTT

clone size: few
J gene: TRBJ2-1
V gene: TRBV5-1
D gene: -
CDR3 protein: CASSQSAGPSYNEQFF
CDR3 DNA: TGCGCCAGCAGCCAATCAGCGGGTCCTTCCTACAATGAGCAGTTCTTC